The 15 T cell receptor beta chains given below trace back to one sample, sequenced in a study of T cell repertoires in cytomegalovirus infection. TCRdb recomputed calls from the reads with MiXCR, one row per CDR3 protein. This table has 230,000 or so distinct CDR3 sequences, approximately 17% appearing once. The sample taken for sequencing was CD8+ T cells from PBMCs. The receptors were sampled from a human donor in good health (CMV status not recorded). Some clones in this sample may be carry-over from other donors' samples.

This clonotype was picked up many times. This chain joins TRBV19 and TRBJ1-1, with no clear D. V lost 5 bases, J lost 11 bases, and 21 bases lay in between. This CDR3 has 14 amino acids. CDR1 and CDR2 from the germline V gene are LNHDA and SQIVND (reference sequence). Here the CDR3 DNA reads TGTGCCAGTAGTCCCGGCCCGATCTCCGACGGGGCTTTCTTT. Protein: CASSPGPISDGAFF.

Concerning this clonotype: A clone one base away is much larger, so this may be a read error. The missing conserved phenylalanine or tryptophan at the end of this CDR3 makes a read error likely. This rearrangement joins TRBV7-6 to TRBJ2-6, with TRBD1 as a possible D gene (6 bases). V dropped 5 bases and J dropped 2 bases, with 10 bases sitting between them. The CDR3 covers 15 residues. CDR1 is SGHVS and CDR2 is FNYEAQ in the germline V gene. The CDR3 reads CASSVYRAGANVLTS. CDR3 nucleotide sequence: TGTGCCAGCAGCGTTTACAGGGCTGGGGCCAACGTCCTGACTTCC.

The chain couples TRBV14 to TRBJ2-3; D is ambiguous. This CDR3 is built from 13 residues. Trimming removed 5 bases from V and 2 bases from J, with 8 bases in between. Germline lookup yields CDR1 SGHDN and CDR2 FVKESK. Here the CDR3 DNA reads TGTGCCAGCAGCGTTGATGACACAGATACGCAGTATTTT. Translation: CASSVDDTDTQYF.

This clonotype was counted many times. This sequence joins TRBV19 and TRBJ2-2; weak D call: TRBD2 (5 bases). The ends were cut back, 3 bases at V and 6 bases at J, with 11 bases in the middle. Germline V gives CDR1 LNHDA, CDR2 SQIVND (reference sequence). The CDR3 covers 14 residues. The CDR3 coding sequence is TGTGCCAGTAGTATCCTTGAGGGATCCGGGGAGCTGTTTTTT. Translating it yields CASSILEGSGELFF.

This clonotype showed up just a few times. V gene TRBV18 combines with J gene TRBJ2-7, with D perhaps matching TRBD1 (6 bases). Trimming took off 2 bases at V and 2 bases at J, with 13 bases between the two ends. The CDR3 extends over 15 amino acids. From germline, CDR1 is KGHSH and CDR2 LQKENI. CDR3 region: CASSPAGQIAYEQYF. Written as DNA, the CDR3 is TGTGCCAGCTCACCAGCAGGACAGATAGCCTACGAGCAGTACTTC. Combining the CDR3 with reference TRBV18 and TRBJ2-7 gives the whole variable domain NAGVMQNPRHLVRRRGQEARLRCSPMKGHSHVYWYRQLPEEGLKFMVYLQKENIIDESGMPKERFSAEFPKEGPSILRIQQVVRGDSAAYFCASSPAGQIAYEQYFGPGTRLTVT.

This clonotype was counted ten times or more. This chain joins TRBV12-3 or TRBV12-4 and TRBJ2-7; D not resolved. The CDR3 is 11 residues long. The germline V and J ends were trimmed by 6 bases and 0 bases, with 3 bases remaining between them. The CDR3 DNA sequence: TGTGCCAGCAGCTTCTCCTACGAGCAGTACTTC. This codes for CASSFSYEQYF.

V gene TRBV7-9 combines with J gene TRBJ2-1, with TRBD1 identical over 9 bases. The ends lost 5 bases at V and 7 bases at J; junction bases unmatched: 9. The germline V gene encodes CDR1 SEHNR and CDR2 FQNEAQ (reference sequence). This CDR3 has 15 amino acids. CDR3 region: CASSRRTGGYNEQFF. The CDR3 DNA reads as TGTGCCAGCAGCCGTCGTACAGGGGGCTATAATGAGCAGTTCTTC. Complete variable domain (other parts from reference TRBV7-9 and TRBJ2-1): DTGVSQNPRHKITKRGQNVTFRCDPISEHNRLYWYRQTLGQGPEFLTYFQNEAQLEKSRLLSDRFSAERPKGSFSTLEIQRTEQGDSAMYLCASSRRTGGYNEQFFGPGTRLTVL.

The CDR3 loop is CSVLDRGGGYGYTF. The CDR3 coding sequence is TGCAGCGTGTTGGACAGGGGAGGGGGCTATGGCTACACCTTC. This rearrangement joins TRBV29-1 to TRBJ1-2; the match to TRBD1 covers 9 bases. From germline, CDR1 is SQVTM and CDR2 ANQGSEA. The CDR3 extends over 14 amino acids. Trimming cost V 6 bases and J 4 bases; bases outside gene matches: 9.

The chain combines TRBV28 with TRBJ2-4; no clear D gene. From germline, CDR1 is MDHEN and CDR2 SYDVKM. V lost 4 bases and J 1 base, leaving 2 bases between the germline ends. CDR3 length equals 12 residues. CDR3 residues: CASSWAKNIQYF. CDR3 DNA: TGTGCCAGCAGTTGGGCCAAAAACATTCAGTACTTC.

This clonotype was seen many times. J is TRBJ1-1 and V is TRBV28; possibly TRBD1 for D (5 bases). The CDR3 sequence is 13 residues long. Germline V gene sequence: CDR1 MDHEN, CDR2 SYDVKM. Trimming left V 8 bases short and J 4 bases short, with 14 bases between. DNA of the CDR3: TGTGCCAGCGGGACCGGCGGGGGCACTGAAGCTTTCTTT. Protein: CASGTGGGTEAFF.

This clonotype was counted at least ten times. V usage is TRBV28 and J usage is TRBJ1-1; D is uncertain. Between the trimmed V and J ends, which lost 7 bases and 1 base, there was a span of 16 bases. The length of the CDR3 is 15 residues. Germline V gives CDR1 MDHEN, CDR2 SYDVKM. The CDR3 loop is CASTDAGEGNTEAFF. The CDR3 region has the DNA TGTGCCAGCACCGACGCGGGTGAGGGGAACACTGAAGCTTTCTTT.

This clonotype was seen a few times. V gene TRBV20-1 combines with J gene TRBJ1-2; the D is unclear. Germline-derived CDR1 and CDR2 are DFQATT and SNEGSKA (reference sequence). Trimming shortened V by 0 bases and J by 8 bases, and 22 bases separated the two germline ends. The CDR3 consists of 16 residues. The CDR3 loop is CSARDRQDTGRWGYTF. The CDR3 nucleotides read TGCAGTGCTAGAGATCGCCAGGATACGGGCCGGTGGGGCTACACCTTC.

This clonotype was detected ten times or more. The V and J genes are TRBV7-8 and TRBJ2-2, with D tentatively TRBD1 or TRBD2 (5 bases each). Germline V gene data show CDR1 as SGHVS and CDR2 as FQNEAQ. The CDR3 has 17 amino acids. The germline V and J ends were trimmed by 4 bases and 2 bases, with 17 bases remaining between them. This CDR3 is CASSSRRGTVNTGELFF. In nucleotides, the CDR3 is TGTGCCAGCAGCTCACGCCGAGGGACGGTAAACACCGGGGAGCTGTTTTTT. Supplemented by reference TRBV7-8 and TRBJ2-2, the full variable domain reads GAGVSQSPRYKVAKRGQDVALRCDPISGHVSLFWYQQALGQGPEFLTYFQNEAQLDKSGLPSDRFFAERPEGSVSTLKIQRTQQEDSAVYLCASSSRRGTVNTGELFFGEGSRLTVL.

This clonotype was detected a few times. CDR3 residues: CSAPLDGDRVLNEQFF. DNA of the CDR3: TGCAGTGCCCCTCTCGACGGGGACAGGGTTCTCAATGAGCAGTTCTTC. The rearrangement uses TRBV20-1 and TRBJ2-1; 9 bases map to TRBD1. This CDR3 comprises 16 residues. The ends lost 6 bases at V and 6 bases at J; junction bases unmatched: 15. Germline CDR1 reads DFQATT; CDR2 reads SNEGSKA (reference sequence).

The table lists this clonotype with a few counts. This chain uses TRBV28 with TRBJ2-7; D is unresolved. Per the germline V gene, CDR1 is MDHEN and CDR2 is SYDVKM. The V and J ends lost 3 bases and 0 bases respectively, with 9 bases between them. The CDR3 consists of 14 residues. CDR3 in amino acids: CASSFGRISYEQYF. The CDR3 nucleotides are TGTGCCAGCAGTTTCGGCAGGATCTCCTACGAGCAGTACTTC. The full variable domain, rest sourced from reference TRBV28 and TRBJ2-7, is DVKVTQSSRYLVKRTGEKVFLECVQDMDHENMFWYRQDPGLGLRLIYFSYDVKMKEKGDIPEGYSVSREKKERFSLILESASTNQTSMYLCASSFGRISYEQYFGPGTRLTVT.